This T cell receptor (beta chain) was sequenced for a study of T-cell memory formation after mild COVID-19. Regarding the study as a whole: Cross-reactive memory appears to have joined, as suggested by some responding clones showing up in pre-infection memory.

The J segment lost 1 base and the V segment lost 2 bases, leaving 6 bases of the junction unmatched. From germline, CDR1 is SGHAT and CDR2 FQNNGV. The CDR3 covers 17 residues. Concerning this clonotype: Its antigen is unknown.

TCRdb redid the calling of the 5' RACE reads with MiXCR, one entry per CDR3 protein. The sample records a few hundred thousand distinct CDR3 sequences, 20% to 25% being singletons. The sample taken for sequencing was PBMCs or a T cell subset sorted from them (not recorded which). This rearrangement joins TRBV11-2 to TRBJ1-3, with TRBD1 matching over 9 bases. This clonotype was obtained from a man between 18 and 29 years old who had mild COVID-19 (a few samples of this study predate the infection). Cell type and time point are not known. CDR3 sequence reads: CASSLPGTGRSGNTIYF. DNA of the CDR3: TGTGCCAGCAGCTTACCTGGGACAGGGAGATCTGGAAACACCATATATTTT.